The entry that follows covers one T cell receptor beta chain sequence. The data originate from a study of blood T cell repertoires in COVID-19. Background on the study: Whether acute or convalescent, the COVID-19 samples came from the United States, Italy and Spain. In each case, the material was cDNA or gDNA derived from T cells, B-cell-depleted T cells, or PBMCs.

Per the original data handling: Using reference gene primer amplification, nucleated cell counts were estimated. TCRdb's table, derived via immunoSEQ multiplex PCR, lists solely in-frame clones and lacks some. That table supplies the V and J calls and clone size; D and trimming were determined from the DNA. This sample has roughly 82,000 clones, with about 90% found just once. Germline CDR1 is MNHEY and CDR2 is SMNVEV (reference sequence). This CDR3 is built from 15 residues. Trimming pared 5 bases from V and 5 bases from J, leaving 17 bases between. J is TRBJ2-3 and V is TRBV27; D possibly corresponds to TRBD2 (6 bases). Sequencing used peripheral blood. The sequence came from a woman in her forties or fifties in a cohort sampled during active COVID-19. Written as DNA, the CDR3 is TGTGCCAGCAGTCCGACTAGTACCCCTCAAGATACGCAGTATTTT. Protein product: CASSPTSTPQDTQYF.